Presented here are 19 T cell receptor beta chains from one specimen sequenced in a study of cytomegalovirus exposure and HLA in healthy donors (dated by TCRdb to 2016 to 2017). Libraries came from the immunoSEQ multiplex PCR assay. For the multiplex PCR, a mixture combining 60 forward primers for TCR Vbeta segments and 13 reverse primers for TCR Jbeta segments was used. In its TCRdb copy, this immuneACCESS table keeps in-frame sequences only and misses some clones. Where compared with another copy, unresolved V genes explain less than half of these, and the others have no known cause. This sample has about 130,000 clones in its table, and roughly 85% of those were observed once. The ten largest make up about 1.2% of the sample. The sequencing sample was made of PBMCs. The receptors here all came from a boy younger than 18 in good health and CMV-seronegative.

V usage is TRBV7-6 and J usage is TRBJ2-5; D gene uncertain. The CDR3 contains 16 residues. V was trimmed by 0 bases and J by 3 bases, leaving 14 bases between them. CDR1 is SGHVS, CDR2 FNYEAQ, per germline. This chain's CDR3 is CASSLASSRIEETQYF. The CDR3 bases are TGTGCCAGCAGCTTAGCATCGAGTAGAATAGAAGAGACCCAGTACTTC. Filled out from reference TRBV7-6 and TRBJ2-5, the complete variable domain reads GAGVSQSPRYKVTKRGQDVALRCDPISGHVSLYWYRQALGQGPEFLTYFNYEAQQDKSGLPNDRFSAERPEGSISTLTIQRTEQRDSAMYRCASSLASSRIEETQYFGPGTRLLVL.

The gene calls are TRBV6-5 and TRBJ1-6; the D is unclear. Deletions cut 6 bases from V and 7 bases from J, with 10 bases between. Germline values: CDR1 MNHEY, CDR2 SVGAGI. The CDR3 runs 13 residues. The CDR3 DNA reads TGTGCCAGCAGCCCCGGGGTGAATTCACCCCTCCACTTT. It encodes CASSPGVNSPLHF.

This chain uses TRBV4-1 with TRBJ2-1, with 12 bases matching TRBD2. This CDR3 is 17 amino acids long. Unmatched junction bases numbered 10, after V lost 3 bases and J lost 7 bases. Germline CDR1 MGHRA, CDR2 YSYEKL. The chain's CDR3 is CASSQETSGSNTNEQFF. CDR3 bases: TGCGCCAGCAGCCAGGAGACTAGCGGGAGTAACACGAATGAGCAGTTCTTC.

The chain has TRBV15 and TRBJ2-7; a weak D match, TRBD2 (6 bases). Trimming cost V 1 base and J 7 bases, with 23 bases left between them. The germline CDR1 and CDR2 sequences are LNHNV and YYDKDF (reference sequence). The length of the CDR3 is 17 residues. CDR3 protein: CATSRGLVPGGRGEQYF. DNA for the CDR3: TGTGCCACCAGCAGAGGGTTAGTCCCCGGAGGGCGCGGGGAGCAGTACTTC.

V is TRBV30 and J is TRBJ2-3, with a tentative D call TRBD1 (5 bases). Looked up from germline, CDR1 is GTSNPN and CDR2 is SVGIG (reference sequence). Trimming took off 2 bases at V and 5 bases at J, with 14 bases between the two ends. This CDR3 region has 14 residues. The CDR3 DNA follows: TGTGCCTGGAGTAGGGGCGATCCACAAGATACGCAGTATTTT. This codes for CAWSRGDPQDTQYF.

This sequence joins TRBV19 and TRBJ2-7; 11 nucleotides align to TRBD2. The length of the CDR3 is 14 residues. V was pared by 10 bases and J by 6 bases, with 11 bases of the junction left unmatched. The V gene's germline CDR1 is LNHDA and CDR2 SQIVND (reference sequence). The CDR3 is CATSQGLAGREQYF. CDR3 nucleotide sequence: TGTGCCACCAGCCAAGGACTAGCGGGTCGCGAGCAGTACTTC.

As DNA, the CDR3 is TGTGCCAGCAGTTCCCGCAGGGGAGTCAATGAGCAGTTCTTC. Translated, it gives CASSSRRGVNEQFF. The chain uses TRBV6-5 and TRBJ2-1, with D possibly matching TRBD1 (6 bases). Trimming stripped 4 bases from V and 6 bases from J, with 13 bases between. CDR3 length: 14 amino acids. Germline loops: CDR1 MNHEY, CDR2 SVGAGI.

The V call is TRBV13, the J call TRBJ2-1; 9 bases match TRBD2. Germline V lookup: CDR1 PRHDT, CDR2 FYEKMQ (reference sequence). Trimming cost V 2 bases and J 4 bases; bases outside gene matches: 3. CDR3 length: 15 amino acids. The CDR3 sequence is CASSLILAGYNEQFF. In DNA form, the CDR3 reads TGTGCCAGCAGCTTAATCCTAGCGGGATACAATGAGCAGTTCTTC.

J is TRBJ2-7 and V is TRBV7-9; the D gene is possibly TRBD1 (6 bases). V lost 4 bases to trimming and J lost 6 bases, with 19 bases between them. CDR3 length: 15 amino acids. From germline, CDR1 is SEHNR and CDR2 FQNEAQ (reference sequence). The CDR3 DNA follows: TGTGCCAGCAGCTCCGGTGGGGGCTCCCTAGGCGAGCAGTACTTC. This codes for CASSSGGGSLGEQYF.

The rearrangement joins TRBV7-9 to TRBJ2-6; D is unclear. Germline V gene data show CDR1 as SEHNR and CDR2 as FQNEAQ (reference sequence). V lost 3 bases and J 0 bases, leaving 12 bases between the germline ends. This CDR3 contains 17 residues. DNA for the CDR3: TGTGCCAGCAGCTTTAGTTTGAGCGCCTCTGGGGCCAACGTCCTGACTTTC. Its protein product is CASSFSLSASGANVLTF.

The chain joins TRBV30 to TRBJ1-3; D not certain. CDR1 and CDR2 (germline): GTSNPN, SVGIG (reference sequence). Trimming shortened V by 1 base and J by 0 bases, and 4 bases separated the two germline ends. The CDR3 runs to 13 residues. The CDR3 bases are TGTGCCTGGAGTGCTTTCTCTGGAAACACCATATATTTT. Protein sequence: CAWSAFSGNTIYF.

This clone has more than one count but fewer than ten. The V call is TRBV7-6, the J call TRBJ2-6; D is perhaps TRBD2 (6 bases). From germline, CDR1 is SGHVS and CDR2 FNYEAQ. Between the trimmed V and J ends, which lost 2 bases and 0 bases, there was a span of 17 bases. CDR3 length: 19 amino acids. This CDR3 reads CASSLMGWQGLSGANVLTF. CDR3 sequence (DNA): TGTGCCAGCAGCTTAATGGGATGGCAGGGACTCTCTGGGGCCAACGTCCTGACTTTC.

This sequence joins TRBV6-5 and TRBJ2-5; D is perhaps TRBD2 (5 bases). The DNA matches TRBJ2-7 better at its end, which makes the J call doubtful. CDR3 length: 12 residues. The germline gives CDR1 MNHEY, CDR2 SVGAGI. Here the CDR3 DNA reads TGTGCCTCCGGCCGGGGAGCCTACGAGCAGTACTTC. This encodes CASGRGAYEQYF.

This chain uses TRBV25-1 with TRBJ2-2, with TRBD1 matching 8 bases. This CDR3 spans 15 amino acids. The V segment lost 0 bases and the J segment 5 bases; nucleotides outside the gene matches: 2. In germline, CDR1 is MGHDK, CDR2 SYGVNS. CDR3 in DNA: TGTGCCAGCAGTGAATACAGGGGGCGGACCGGGGAGCTGTTTTTT. It codes for CASSEYRGRTGELFF.

The V call is TRBV11-2, the J call TRBJ2-1; D not certain. The germline V and J ends were trimmed by 1 base and 7 bases, with 8 bases remaining between them. CDR1 and CDR2 (germline): SGHAT, FQNNGV. CDR3 size: 13 residues. CDR3 in amino acids: CASSLVTVNEQFF. CDR3 DNA: TGTGCCAGCAGCTTAGTGACTGTAAATGAGCAGTTCTTC.

A word on this clone: This sample also contains other DNA sequences that code for the same CDR3. The genes are TRBV7-9 and TRBJ2-7, with D possibly matching TRBD1 (5 bases). Germline assignment: CDR1 SEHNR and CDR2 FQNEAQ (reference sequence). Trimming shortened V by 2 bases and J by 4 bases, and 6 bases separated the two germline ends. CDR3 length equals 12 residues. For the CDR3, the DNA is TGTGCCAGCAGCTTAACAGGTTACGAGCAGTACTTC. It codes for CASSLTGYEQYF.

V and J are TRBV30 and TRBJ1-1; TRBD1 matches 9 bases. This CDR3 comprises 13 residues. Germline CDR1 and CDR2: GTSNPN and SVGIG (reference sequence). V shed 7 bases and J 8 bases; nucleotides not matched to a gene: 11. The CDR3 DNA reads TGTGCCTCTAACGGACAGGGGTCCGCGGAAGCTTTCTTT. This gives the protein CASNGQGSAEAFF.

The table lists this clone with a few counts. This chain joins TRBV29-1 and TRBJ1-2; D is undetermined. V was clipped by 3 bases and J by 4 bases, with 9 bases between them. This CDR3 is 12 amino acids long. Germline-derived CDR1 and CDR2 are SQVTM and ANQGSEA. CDR3 in amino acids: CSVDGKGYGYTF. The CDR3 DNA is TGCAGCGTTGACGGGAAGGGCTATGGCTACACCTTC. Drawing the rest from reference TRBV29-1 and TRBJ1-2, the complete variable domain is SAVISQKPSRDICQRGTSLTIQCQVDSQVTMMFWYRQQPGQSLTLIATANQGSEATYESGFVIDKFPISRPNLTFSTLTVSNMSPEDSSIYLCSVDGKGYGYTFGSGTRLTVV.

This chain joins TRBV7-9 and TRBJ2-5, with 9 bases identical to TRBD2. Germline values: CDR1 SEHNR, CDR2 FQNEAQ (reference sequence). CDR3 length: 15 amino acids. V lost 3 bases and J lost 2; bases outside the gene matches: 4. The CDR3 DNA sequence: TGTGCCAGCAGCTTGACTAGCGGACTACAAGAGACCCAGTACTTC. It yields the protein CASSLTSGLQETQYF.